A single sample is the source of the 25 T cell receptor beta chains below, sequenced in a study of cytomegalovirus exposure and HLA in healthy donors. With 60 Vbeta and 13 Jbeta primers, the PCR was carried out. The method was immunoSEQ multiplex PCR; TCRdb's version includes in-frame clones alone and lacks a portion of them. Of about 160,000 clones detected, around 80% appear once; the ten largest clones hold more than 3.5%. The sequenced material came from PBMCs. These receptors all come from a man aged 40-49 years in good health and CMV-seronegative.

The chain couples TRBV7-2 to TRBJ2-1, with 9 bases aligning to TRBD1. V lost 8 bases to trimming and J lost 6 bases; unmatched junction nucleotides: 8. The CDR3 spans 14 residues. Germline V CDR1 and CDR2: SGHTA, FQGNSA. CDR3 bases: TGTGCCAGCGGCTCCGGGACAGGGATCAATGAGCAGTTCTTC. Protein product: CASGSGTGINEQFF.

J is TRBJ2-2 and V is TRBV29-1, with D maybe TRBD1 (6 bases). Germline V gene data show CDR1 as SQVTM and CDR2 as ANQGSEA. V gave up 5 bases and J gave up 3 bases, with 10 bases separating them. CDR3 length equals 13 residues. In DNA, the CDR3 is TGCAGCGTTCAACAGGGCTACACCGGGGAGCTGTTTTTT. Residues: CSVQQGYTGELFF.

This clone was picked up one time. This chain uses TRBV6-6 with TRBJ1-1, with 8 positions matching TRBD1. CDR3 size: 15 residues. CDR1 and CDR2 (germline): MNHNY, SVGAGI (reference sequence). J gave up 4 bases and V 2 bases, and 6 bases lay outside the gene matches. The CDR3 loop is CASSYTQGAGTEAFF. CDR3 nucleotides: TGTGCCAGCAGTTACACCCAGGGGGCCGGCACTGAAGCTTTCTTT.

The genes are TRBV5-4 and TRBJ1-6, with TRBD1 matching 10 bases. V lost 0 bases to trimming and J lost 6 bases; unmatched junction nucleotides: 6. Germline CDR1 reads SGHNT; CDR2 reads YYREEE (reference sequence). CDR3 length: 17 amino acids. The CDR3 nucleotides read TGTGCCAGCAGCTTGGGGGGGACAGGGGCGGCTAATTCACCCCTCCACTTT. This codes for CASSLGGTGAANSPLHF.

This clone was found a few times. The CDR3 region is CASSLHSPGTGGKDTQYF. The CDR3 nucleotides read TGTGCCAGCAGTCTCCACTCGCCCGGGACAGGGGGCAAAGATACGCAGTATTTT. The chain carries TRBV28 and TRBJ2-3; TRBD1 aligns across 12 bases. The CDR3 length is 18 residues. Germline V gives CDR1 MDHEN, CDR2 SYDVKM. J gave up 5 bases and V 5 bases, and 14 bases lay outside the gene matches.

The CDR3 nucleotides read TGTGCCAGCAGCCCCCCACAGTCGGGGGGAAAACTGTTTTTT. Translating it yields CASSPPQSGGKLFF. The V gene is TRBV6-6, the J gene TRBJ1-4, with D perhaps TRBD1 (5 bases). Germline V CDR1 and CDR2: MNHNY, SVGAGI (reference sequence). V lost 6 bases and J lost 10, with 18 bases in between. The CDR3 spans 14 residues.

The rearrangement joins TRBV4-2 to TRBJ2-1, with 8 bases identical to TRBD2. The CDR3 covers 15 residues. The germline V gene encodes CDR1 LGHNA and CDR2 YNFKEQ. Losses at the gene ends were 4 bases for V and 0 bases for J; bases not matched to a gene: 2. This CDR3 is CASSLTSGSYNEQFF. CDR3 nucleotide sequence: TGTGCCAGCAGCCTAACTAGCGGCTCCTACAATGAGCAGTTCTTC.

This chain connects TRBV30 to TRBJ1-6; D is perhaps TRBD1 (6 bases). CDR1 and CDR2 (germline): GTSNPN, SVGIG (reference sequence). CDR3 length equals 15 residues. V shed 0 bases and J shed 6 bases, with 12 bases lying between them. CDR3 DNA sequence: TGTGCCTGGAGTGTATTCACAGGGTCTAATTCACCCCTCCACTTT. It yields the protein CAWSVFTGSNSPLHF.

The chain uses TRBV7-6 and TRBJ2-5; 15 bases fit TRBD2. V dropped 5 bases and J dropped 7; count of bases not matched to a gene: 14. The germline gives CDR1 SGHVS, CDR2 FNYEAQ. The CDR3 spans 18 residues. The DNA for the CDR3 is TGTGCCAGCAGCCCGTGGACTAGCGGGGGGGCGGTCGTTGGGACCCAGTACTTC. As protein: CASSPWTSGGAVVGTQYF.

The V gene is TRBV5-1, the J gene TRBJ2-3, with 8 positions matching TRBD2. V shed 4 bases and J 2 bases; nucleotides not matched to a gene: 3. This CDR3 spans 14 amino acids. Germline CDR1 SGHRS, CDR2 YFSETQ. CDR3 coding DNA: TGCGCCAGCAGCACCGGGGGGGCCACAGATACGCAGTATTTT. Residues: CASSTGGATDTQYF.

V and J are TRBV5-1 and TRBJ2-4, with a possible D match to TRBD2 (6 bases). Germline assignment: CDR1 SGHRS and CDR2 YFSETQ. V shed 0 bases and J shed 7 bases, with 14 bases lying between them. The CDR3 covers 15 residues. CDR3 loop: CASSLEAGLTNIQYF. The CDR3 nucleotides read TGCGCCAGCAGCTTGGAGGCCGGACTAACGAACATTCAGTACTTC.

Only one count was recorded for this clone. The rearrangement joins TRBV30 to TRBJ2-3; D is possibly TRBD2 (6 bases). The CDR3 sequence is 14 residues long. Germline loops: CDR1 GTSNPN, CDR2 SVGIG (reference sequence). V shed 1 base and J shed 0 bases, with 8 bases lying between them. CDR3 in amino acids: CAWSAGVSTDTQYF. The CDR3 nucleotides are TGTGCCTGGAGTGCGGGGGTGAGCACAGATACGCAGTATTTT.

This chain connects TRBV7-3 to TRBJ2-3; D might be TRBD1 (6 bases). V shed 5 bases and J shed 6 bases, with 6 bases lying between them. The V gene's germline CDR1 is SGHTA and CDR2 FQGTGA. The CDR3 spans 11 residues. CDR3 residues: CASSRGDTQYF. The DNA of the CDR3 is TGTGCCAGCAGCAGGGGGGATACGCAGTATTTT.

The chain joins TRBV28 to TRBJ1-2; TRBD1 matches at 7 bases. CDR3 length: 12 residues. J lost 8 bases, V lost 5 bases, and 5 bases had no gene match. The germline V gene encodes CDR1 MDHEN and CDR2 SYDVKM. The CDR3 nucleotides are TGTGCCAGCAGTGGTCCGACAGGGGGCTACACCTTC. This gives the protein CASSGPTGGYTF.

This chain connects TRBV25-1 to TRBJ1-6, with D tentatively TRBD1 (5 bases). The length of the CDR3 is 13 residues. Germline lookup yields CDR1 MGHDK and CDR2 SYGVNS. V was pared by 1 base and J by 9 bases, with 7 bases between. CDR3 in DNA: TGTGCCAGCAGTGAATGGCAGGGTTCACCCCTCCACTTT. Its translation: CASSEWQGSPLHF.

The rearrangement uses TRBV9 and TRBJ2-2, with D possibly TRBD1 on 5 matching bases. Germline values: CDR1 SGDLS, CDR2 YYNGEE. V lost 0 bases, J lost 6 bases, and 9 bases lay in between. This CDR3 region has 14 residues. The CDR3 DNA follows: TGTGCCAGCAGCGTAGAGGGGTGGTCCGGGGAGCTGTTTTTT. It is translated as CASSVEGWSGELFF.

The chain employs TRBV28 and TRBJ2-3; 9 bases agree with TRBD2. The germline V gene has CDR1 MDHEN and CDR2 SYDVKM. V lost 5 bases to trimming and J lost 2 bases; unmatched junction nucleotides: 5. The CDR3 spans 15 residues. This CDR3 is CASSERGASTDTQYF. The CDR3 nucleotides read TGTGCCAGCAGTGAGCGGGGGGCCTCCACAGATACGCAGTATTTT.

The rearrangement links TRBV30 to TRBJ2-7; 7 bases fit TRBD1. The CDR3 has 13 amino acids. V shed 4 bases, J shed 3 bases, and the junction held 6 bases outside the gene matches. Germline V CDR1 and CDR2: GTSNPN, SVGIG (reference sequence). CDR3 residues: CAWTFQGDYEQYF. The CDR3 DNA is TGTGCCTGGACCTTCCAGGGGGACTACGAGCAGTACTTC.

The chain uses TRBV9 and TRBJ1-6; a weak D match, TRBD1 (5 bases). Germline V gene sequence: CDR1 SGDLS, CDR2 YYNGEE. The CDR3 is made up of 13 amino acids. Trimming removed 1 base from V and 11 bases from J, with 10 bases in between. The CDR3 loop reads CASSVIGEAPLHF. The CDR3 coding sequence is TGTGCCAGCAGCGTAATAGGGGAGGCACCCCTCCACTTT.

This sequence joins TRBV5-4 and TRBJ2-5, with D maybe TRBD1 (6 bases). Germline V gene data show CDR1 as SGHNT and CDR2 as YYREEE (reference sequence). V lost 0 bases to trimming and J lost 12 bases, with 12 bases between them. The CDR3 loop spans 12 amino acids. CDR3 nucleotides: TGTGCCAGCAGCTTGGGTCGGGGACAAGAGTACTTC. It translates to CASSLGRGQEYF. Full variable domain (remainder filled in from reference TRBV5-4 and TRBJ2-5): ETGVTQSPTHLIKTRGQQVTLRCSSQSGHNTVSWYQQALGQGPQFIFQYYREEENGRGNFPPRFSGLQFPNYSSELNVNALELDDSALYLCASSLGRGQEYFGPGTRLLVL.

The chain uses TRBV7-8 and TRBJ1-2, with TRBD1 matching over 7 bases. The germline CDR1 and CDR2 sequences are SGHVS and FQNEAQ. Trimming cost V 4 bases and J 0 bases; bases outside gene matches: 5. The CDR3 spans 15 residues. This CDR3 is CASSWDSSPNYGYTF. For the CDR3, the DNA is TGTGCCAGCAGCTGGGACAGCTCTCCTAACTATGGCTACACCTTC.

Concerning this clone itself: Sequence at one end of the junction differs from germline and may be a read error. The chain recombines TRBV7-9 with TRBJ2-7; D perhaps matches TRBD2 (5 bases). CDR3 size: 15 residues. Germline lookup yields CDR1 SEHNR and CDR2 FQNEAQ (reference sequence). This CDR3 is CSSSLANWAQNEQYF. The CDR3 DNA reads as TGTTCCAGCAGCTTAGCGAACTGGGCCCAGAACGAGCAGTACTTC.

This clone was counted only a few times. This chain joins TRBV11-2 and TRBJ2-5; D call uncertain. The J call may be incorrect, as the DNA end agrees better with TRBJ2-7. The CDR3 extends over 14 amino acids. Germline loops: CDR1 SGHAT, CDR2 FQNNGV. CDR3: CASSLARLFYEQYF. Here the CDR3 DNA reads TGTGCCAGCAGCTTAGCGAGGTTGTTTTACGAGCAGTACTTC.

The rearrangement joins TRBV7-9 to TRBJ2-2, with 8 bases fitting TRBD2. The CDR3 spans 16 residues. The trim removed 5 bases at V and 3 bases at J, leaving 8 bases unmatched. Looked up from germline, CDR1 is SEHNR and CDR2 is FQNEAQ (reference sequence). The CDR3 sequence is CASSPHAGGHTGELFF. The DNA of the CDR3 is TGTGCCAGCAGCCCCCATGCGGGGGGACACACCGGGGAGCTGTTTTTT.

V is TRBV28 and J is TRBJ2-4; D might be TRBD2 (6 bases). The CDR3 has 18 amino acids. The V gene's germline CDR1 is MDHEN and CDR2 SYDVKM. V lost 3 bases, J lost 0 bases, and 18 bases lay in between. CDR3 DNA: TGTGCCAGCAGTTTGTATCCGGTTATGGGACTAGCCAAAAACATTCAGTACTTC. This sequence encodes CASSLYPVMGLAKNIQYF.